This TCR beta chain was retrieved from a study of cytomegalovirus exposure and HLA in healthy donors. This clone was seen a handful of times. The germline gives CDR1 MNHNS, CDR2 SASEGT. Unmatched junction bases numbered 7, after V lost 1 base and J lost 5 bases. The CDR3 runs to 15 residues. 60 Vbeta and 13 Jbeta primers were used in PCR. The data were produced by immunoSEQ multiplex PCR, yet TCRdb's version contains in-frame clones alone and is incomplete. The sample holds about 150,000 clones, roughly 75% seen once. The clonotype was recovered from a man younger than 35 in good health and CMV-seronegative. The sequenced sample consisted of PBMCs. The J gene is TRBJ1-2, the V gene TRBV6-1; TRBD1 agrees at 7 bases. DNA of the CDR3: TGTGCCAGCAGTGAAGGCCTTGACAGGGTTTATGGCTACACCTTC. Translating it yields CASSEGLDRVYGYTF.